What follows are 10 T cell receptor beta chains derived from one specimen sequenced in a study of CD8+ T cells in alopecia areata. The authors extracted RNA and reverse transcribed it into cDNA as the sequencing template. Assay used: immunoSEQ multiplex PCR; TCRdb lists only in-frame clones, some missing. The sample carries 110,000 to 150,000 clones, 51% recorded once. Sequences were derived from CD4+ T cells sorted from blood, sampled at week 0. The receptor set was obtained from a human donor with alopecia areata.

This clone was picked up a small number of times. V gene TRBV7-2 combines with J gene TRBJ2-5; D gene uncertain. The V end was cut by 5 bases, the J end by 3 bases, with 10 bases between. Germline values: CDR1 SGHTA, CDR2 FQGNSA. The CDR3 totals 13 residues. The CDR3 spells CASSRGPEETQYF. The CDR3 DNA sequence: TGTGCCAGCAGCAGAGGACCCGAAGAGACCCAGTACTTC.

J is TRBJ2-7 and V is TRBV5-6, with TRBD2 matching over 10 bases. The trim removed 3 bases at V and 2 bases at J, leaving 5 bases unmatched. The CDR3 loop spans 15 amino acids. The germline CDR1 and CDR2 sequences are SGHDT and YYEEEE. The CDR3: CASSSPGLATYEQYF. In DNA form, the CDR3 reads TGTGCCAGCAGCTCCCCGGGACTAGCGACCTACGAGCAGTACTTC.

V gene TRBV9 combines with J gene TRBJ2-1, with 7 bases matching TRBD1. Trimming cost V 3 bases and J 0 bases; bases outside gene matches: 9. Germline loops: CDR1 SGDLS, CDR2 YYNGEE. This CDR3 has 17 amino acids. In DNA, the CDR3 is TGTGCCAGCAGCGACCCCTACAGGGGTTCCTCCTACAATGAGCAGTTCTTC. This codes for CASSDPYRGSSYNEQFF.

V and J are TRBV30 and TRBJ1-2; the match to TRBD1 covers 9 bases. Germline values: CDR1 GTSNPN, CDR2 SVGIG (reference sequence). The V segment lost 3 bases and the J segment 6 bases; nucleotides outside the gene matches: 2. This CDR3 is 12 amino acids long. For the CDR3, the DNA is TGTGCCTGGAGCGGGACAGGGAATGGCTACACCTTC. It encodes CAWSGTGNGYTF.

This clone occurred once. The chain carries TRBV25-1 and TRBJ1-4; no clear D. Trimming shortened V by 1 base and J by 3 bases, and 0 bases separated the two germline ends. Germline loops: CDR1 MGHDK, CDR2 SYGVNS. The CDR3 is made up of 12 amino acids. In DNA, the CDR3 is TGTGCCAGCAGTGAATCTAATGAAAAACTGTTTTTT. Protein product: CASSESNEKLFF.

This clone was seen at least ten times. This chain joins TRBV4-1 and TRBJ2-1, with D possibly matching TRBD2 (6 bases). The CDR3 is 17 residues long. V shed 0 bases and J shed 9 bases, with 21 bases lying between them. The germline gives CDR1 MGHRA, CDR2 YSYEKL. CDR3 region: CASSQDRAGTAVGEQFF. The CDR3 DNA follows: TGCGCCAGCAGCCAAGATAGGGCGGGAACGGCGGTCGGTGAGCAGTTCTTC.

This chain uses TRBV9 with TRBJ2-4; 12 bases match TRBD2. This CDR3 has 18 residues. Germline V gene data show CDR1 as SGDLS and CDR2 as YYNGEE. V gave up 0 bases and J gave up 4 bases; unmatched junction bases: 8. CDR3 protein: CASSVDHRLAGAKNIQYF. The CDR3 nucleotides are TGTGCCAGCAGCGTAGACCACAGACTAGCGGGAGCAAAAAACATTCAGTACTTC.

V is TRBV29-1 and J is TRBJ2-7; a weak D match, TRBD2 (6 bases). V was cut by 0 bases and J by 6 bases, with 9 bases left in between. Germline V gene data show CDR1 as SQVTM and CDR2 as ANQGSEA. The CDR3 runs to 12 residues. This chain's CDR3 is CSVEDLTSEQYF. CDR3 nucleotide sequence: TGCAGCGTTGAAGATTTGACTAGCGAGCAGTACTTC.

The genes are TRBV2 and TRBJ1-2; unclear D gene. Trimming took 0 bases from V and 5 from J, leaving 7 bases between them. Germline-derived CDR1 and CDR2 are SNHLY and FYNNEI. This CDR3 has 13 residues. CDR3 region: CASSEAHEYGYTF. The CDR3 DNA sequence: TGTGCCAGCAGTGAAGCGCATGAGTATGGCTACACCTTC.

Written as DNA, the CDR3 is TGCAGCGTGCTAGACTGGACTCGGGGCTACACCTTC. Residues: CSVLDWTRGYTF. The J gene is TRBJ1-2, the V gene TRBV29-1; D not resolved. Germline V gene sequence: CDR1 SQVTM, CDR2 ANQGSEA. There are 12 residues in the CDR3. V was shortened by 6 bases and J by 8 bases, with 16 bases between the two germline ends.